The sequence of this TCR beta chain was determined in a study of post-analysis software for immune sequencing data. Study-level findings and limits: TRBV5-6, TRBV5-1 and TRBV20-1 belonged to a set of about five TRBV segments that were more frequent in patients than controls. The normalized Chao1 diversity of multiple sclerosis patients was significantly lower than that of controls.

Built from TCR beta cDNA, the libraries had unique molecular identifiers in them. With roughly 1 to 11 million T cells as the source, a few hundred thousand cDNA molecules resulted. TCRdb re-called the PCR reads with MiXCR, one entry per CDR3 protein. The repertoire holds 600,000 to 750,000 distinct CDR3 sequences, with roughly three fifths as singletons. Notes on this clonotype: Its antigen remains unidentified.

Germline V gene data show CDR1 as SGHTA and CDR2 as FQGNSA. The junction had 10 bases not matched to a gene; V was cut back by 2 bases and J by 0 bases. This CDR3 is 18 amino acids long. The sequenced material came from blood. The sequence came from a girl aged 2 to 10 with multiple sclerosis. V gene TRBV7-2 combines with J gene TRBJ2-7, with TRBD1 matching over 10 bases. The CDR3 reads CASSLRTGGTLSSYEQYF. The CDR3 nucleotides read TGTGCCAGCAGCTTAAGGACAGGGGGTACCCTAAGCTCCTACGAGCAGTACTTC.